This T cell receptor (beta chain) was identified during a study of T cell repertoires in cytomegalovirus infection. Study outcomes and limitations: Clonotypes of TCR beta that were HLA-C-restricted and CMV-specific dominated the ex vivo response.

TCRdb itself ran the reads through MiXCR, one entry per CDR3 protein. The data show 450,000 to 550,000 distinct CDR3 sequences, under 45% seen once. Note on this clonotype: Antigen unknown.

The germline V gene has CDR1 MNHGY and CDR2 SAAAGT. V lost 5 bases and J lost 6; bases outside the gene matches: 7. The CDR3 is 15 residues long. The origin of this receptor is a human donor in good health (CMV status not recorded). Some clones in this sample may be carry-over from other donors' samples. This chain connects TRBV6-8 to TRBJ1-5; 10 positions match TRBD1. This specimen consisted of cultured PBMCs, obtained from culture after CMV antigen stimulation. The CDR3 DNA follows: TGTGCCAGCAGTCCGAAGGGACAGGGGATTCAGCCCCAGCATTTT. This sequence encodes CASSPKGQGIQPQHF.